This T cell receptor (beta chain) came from a study of OX40 agonist ivuxolimab in advanced cancers. About the study: Participants could have had prior anti-PD-1, anti-PD-L1 or anti-CTLA-4 therapy, and approximately 40% had some.

Trimming removed 7 bases from V and 0 bases from J; junction bases left unmatched: 3. Germline V CDR1 and CDR2: SGHDT, YYEEEE. This CDR3 is 14 amino acids long. Libraries were prepared by immunoSEQ multiplex PCR; TCRdb keeps only in-frame clonotypes and omits some of them. Here the sample spans about 96,000 clones, roughly 87% being singletons. The TCR originated in an adult with an advanced solid tumor such as melanoma, head and neck, liver or kidney cancer. The chain carries TRBV5-6 and TRBJ2-1, with 8 bases that match TRBD1. Sequences were derived from CD4+ or CD8+ T cells sorted from blood, sampled in a trial of the OX40 agonist ivuxolimab. Written as DNA, the CDR3 is TGTGCCAGCGGACAGGGAGGCTCCTACAATGAGCAGTTCTTC. This sequence encodes CASGQGGSYNEQFF.